This TCR beta chain was observed in a study of beta chain features in type 1 diabetes. Whole-study results and caveats: Insertion counts at VDJ junctions were lower in type 1 diabetes patients, who also showed more deletions there. In all four CD4+ subsets, TCRB CDR3 length was significantly, moderately reduced in type 1 diabetes.

About this clone itself: Its antigen is undetermined.

As every portion of the isolated RNA was reverse transcribed, the sequencing read expressed TCRB transcripts. Sequencing was performed with immunoSEQ multiplex PCR; in TCRdb, only in-frame clones are kept and a portion is missing. This repertoire shows 900,000 or so clones, 17% found once; its top ten account for roughly 0.025%. The length of the CDR3 is 13 residues. CDR1 and CDR2 from the germline V gene are MNHEY and SVGAGI. The ends were cut back, 6 bases at V and 3 bases at J, with 9 bases in the middle. The sequencing input was naive CD4+ T cells from blood. The sequence was collected from a woman younger than 30 in good health. The J gene is TRBJ2-1, the V gene TRBV6-5; D is possibly TRBD2 (6 bases). The CDR3 spells CASRRDLYNEQFF. Here the CDR3 DNA reads TGTGCCAGCAGGCGGGACCTCTACAATGAGCAGTTCTTC.